These T cell receptor beta chains were read from a single sample in a study of control samples from healthy donors and cancer patients. This table comes from immunoSEQ multiplex PCR, and its TCRdb copy is limited to in-frame clones, with some not included. The sample yields 70,000 or so clones, more than 75% seen once. Sequencing was done on a sample of PBMCs. The receptor set was obtained from a woman aged 50 to 60 with lung cancer. Each CDR3 is given with its conserved first and last residue. Each record gives: D gene, clone size, J gene, V gene, CDR3 protein, CDR3 DNA. D genes are given only for firm matches. For some rows the clone size is stated as once, few or many, or as a class when expanded; others skip it.

d_call: NA; clone_size: NA; j_call: TRBJ1-1; v_call: TRBV9; cdr3_aa: CASSVEVGMITEAFF; cdr3_nt: TGTGCCAGCAGCGTAGAAGTTGGCATGATCACTGAAGCTTTCTTT
d_call: NA; clone_size: NA; j_call: TRBJ1-6; v_call: TRBV11-2; cdr3_aa: CASSFYGISSYNSPLHF; cdr3_nt: TGTGCCAGCAGCTTCTACGGAATCAGCTCCTATAATTCACCCCTCCACTTT
d_call: NA; clone_size: NA; j_call: TRBJ1-3; v_call: TRBV7-9; cdr3_aa: CASSFLRSPSGNTIYF; cdr3_nt: TGTGCCAGCAGCTTTTTACGGTCCCCCTCTGGAAACACCATATATTTT
d_call: TRBD2; clone_size: once; j_call: TRBJ2-1; v_call: TRBV11-2; cdr3_aa: CASSPRRLAGGLYNEQFF; cdr3_nt: TGTGCCAGCAGCCCTCGCCGACTAGCGGGGGGGTTGTACAATGAGCAGTTCTTC
d_call: NA; clone_size: NA; j_call: TRBJ1-1; v_call: TRBV7-9; cdr3_aa: CASSTPGFRGTEAFF; cdr3_nt: TGTGCCAGCAGCACACCGGGCTTTCGAGGGACTGAAGCTTTCTTT
d_call: NA; clone_size: NA; j_call: TRBJ1-1; v_call: TRBV7-9; cdr3_aa: CASSLNPQNTEAFF; cdr3_nt: TGTGCCAGCAGCTTAAACCCCCAGAACACTGAAGCTTTCTTT
d_call: NA; clone_size: NA; j_call: TRBJ1-1; v_call: TRBV7-9; cdr3_aa: CASSLVKAMNTEAFF; cdr3_nt: TGTGCCAGCAGCTTAGTTAAGGCGATGAACACTGAAGCTTTCTTT
d_call: NA; clone_size: NA; j_call: TRBJ1-2; v_call: TRBV4-3; cdr3_aa: CASSQGTGSNYGYTF; cdr3_nt: TGCGCCAGCAGCCAAGGTACCGGGTCTAACTATGGCTACACCTTC
d_call: NA; clone_size: few; j_call: TRBJ2-1; v_call: TRBV12-3/TRBV12-4; cdr3_aa: CASSPGHGNEQFF; cdr3_nt: TGTGCCAGCAGTCCCGGACATGGAAATGAGCAGTTCTTC
d_call: TRBD1; clone_size: NA; j_call: TRBJ1-6; v_call: TRBV6-5; cdr3_aa: CASSYGDRDGSPLHF; cdr3_nt: TGTGCCAGCAGTTATGGGGACAGGGATGGGTCACCCCTCCACTTT
d_call: TRBD1; clone_size: NA; j_call: TRBJ1-1; v_call: TRBV7-2; cdr3_aa: CASSLARTGGRAEAFF; cdr3_nt: TGTGCCAGCAGCTTAGCCCGAACAGGGGGGAGGGCTGAAGCTTTCTTT
d_call: NA; clone_size: NA; j_call: TRBJ1-2; v_call: TRBV28; cdr3_aa: CASSLAGPYGYTF; cdr3_nt: TGTGCCAGCAGTTTGGCAGGCCCTTATGGCTACACCTTC
d_call: TRBD1; clone_size: NA; j_call: TRBJ2-3; v_call: TRBV6-1; cdr3_aa: CASSEGQGADTQYF; cdr3_nt: TGTGCCAGCAGTGAGGGACAGGGGGCAGATACGCAGTATTTT
d_call: NA; clone_size: NA; j_call: TRBJ1-1; v_call: TRBV2; cdr3_aa: CAIQVNTEAFF; cdr3_nt: TGTGCCATACAAGTGAACACTGAAGCTTTCTTT
d_call: TRBD1; clone_size: NA; j_call: TRBJ2-3; v_call: TRBV15; cdr3_aa: CATRDRGTDTQYF; cdr3_nt: TGTGCCACCAGGGACAGGGGCACAGATACGCAGTATTTT
d_call: NA; clone_size: NA; j_call: TRBJ2-7; v_call: TRBV28; cdr3_aa: CASSRRDRQYF; cdr3_nt: TGTGCCAGCAGTCGGAGGGACAGGCAGTACTTC
d_call: NA; clone_size: NA; j_call: TRBJ1-6; v_call: TRBV2; cdr3_aa: CASSGGSSYNSPLHF; cdr3_nt: TGTGCCAGCAGTGGGGGGAGCTCCTATAATTCACCCCTCCACTTT
d_call: NA; clone_size: NA; j_call: TRBJ1-6; v_call: TRBV7-3; cdr3_aa: CASSPMGGIGSPLHF; cdr3_nt: TGTGCCAGCAGCCCCATGGGAGGGATCGGTTCACCCCTCCACTTT
d_call: NA; clone_size: NA; j_call: TRBJ1-4; v_call: TRBV6-4; cdr3_aa: CASSDSGGQKLFF; cdr3_nt: TGTGCCAGCAGTGACTCCGGGGGGCAAAAACTGTTTTTT
d_call: NA; clone_size: once; j_call: TRBJ1-5; v_call: TRBV5-4; cdr3_aa: CASSTDSNQPQHF; cdr3_nt: TGTGCCAGCAGCACCGACAGCAATCAGCCCCAGCATTTT
d_call: NA; clone_size: NA; j_call: TRBJ1-2; v_call: TRBV30; cdr3_aa: CAWSDTPSYGYTF; cdr3_nt: TGTGCCTGGAGTGATACCCCGTCATATGGCTACACCTTC
d_call: NA; clone_size: NA; j_call: TRBJ2-7; v_call: TRBV4-1; cdr3_aa: CASSQVDSALYEQYF; cdr3_nt: TGCGCCAGCAGCCAAGTCGATTCAGCCCTGTACGAGCAGTACTTC
d_call: NA; clone_size: NA; j_call: TRBJ2-3; v_call: TRBV28; cdr3_aa: CASSRDNTDTQYF; cdr3_nt: TGTGCCAGCAGCCGGGACAACACAGATACGCAGTATTTT
d_call: NA; clone_size: NA; j_call: TRBJ1-1; v_call: TRBV10-3; cdr3_aa: CAISESRAEAFF; cdr3_nt: TGTGCCATCAGTGAGTCTAGGGCTGAAGCTTTCTTT
d_call: TRBD1; clone_size: NA; j_call: TRBJ2-1; v_call: TRBV4-3; cdr3_aa: CASSHRQGSYNEQFF; cdr3_nt: TGCGCCAGCAGCCATAGACAGGGTTCCTACAATGAGCAGTTCTTC
d_call: NA; clone_size: NA; j_call: TRBJ2-2; v_call: TRBV11-2; cdr3_aa: CASSFQGWGTGELFF; cdr3_nt: TGTGCCAGCAGCTTTCAGGGGTGGGGCACCGGGGAGCTGTTTTTT
d_call: NA; clone_size: NA; j_call: TRBJ1-2; v_call: TRBV28; cdr3_aa: CASSLSPDGYTF; cdr3_nt: TGTGCCAGCAGTTTATCCCCAGATGGCTACACCTTC